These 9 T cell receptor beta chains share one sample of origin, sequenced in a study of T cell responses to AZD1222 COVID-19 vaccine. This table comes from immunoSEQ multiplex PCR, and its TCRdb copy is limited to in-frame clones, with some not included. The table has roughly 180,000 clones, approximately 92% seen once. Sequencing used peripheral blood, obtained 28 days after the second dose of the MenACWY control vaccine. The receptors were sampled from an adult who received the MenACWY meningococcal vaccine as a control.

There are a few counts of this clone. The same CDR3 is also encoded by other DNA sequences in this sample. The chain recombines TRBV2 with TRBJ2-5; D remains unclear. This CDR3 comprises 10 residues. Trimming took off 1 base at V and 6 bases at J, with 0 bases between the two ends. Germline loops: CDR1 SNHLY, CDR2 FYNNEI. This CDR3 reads CASSEETQYF. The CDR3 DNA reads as TGTGCCAGCAGTGAAGAGACCCAGTACTTC.

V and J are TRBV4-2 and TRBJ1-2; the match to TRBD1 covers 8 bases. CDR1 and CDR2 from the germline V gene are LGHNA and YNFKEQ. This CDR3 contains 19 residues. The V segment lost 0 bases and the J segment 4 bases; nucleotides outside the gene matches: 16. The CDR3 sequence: CASSQDQGQAGGYSYGYTF. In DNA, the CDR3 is TGTGCCAGCAGCCAAGATCAGGGACAGGCTGGGGGCTATAGCTATGGCTACACCTTC.

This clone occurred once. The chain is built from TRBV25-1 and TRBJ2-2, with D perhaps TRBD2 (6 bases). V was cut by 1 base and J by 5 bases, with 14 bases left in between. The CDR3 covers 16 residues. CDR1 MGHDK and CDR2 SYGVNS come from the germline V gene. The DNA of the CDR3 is TGTGCCAGCAGTGAATGGCGGGGAAAATTAACCGGGGAGCTGTTTTTT. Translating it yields CASSEWRGKLTGELFF.

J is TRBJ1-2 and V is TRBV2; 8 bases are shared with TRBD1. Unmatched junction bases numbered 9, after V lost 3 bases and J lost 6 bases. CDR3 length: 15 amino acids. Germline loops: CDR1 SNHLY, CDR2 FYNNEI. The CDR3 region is CASSDSTGDVNGYTF. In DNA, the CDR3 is TGTGCCAGCAGTGATTCGACAGGGGATGTCAATGGCTACACCTTC. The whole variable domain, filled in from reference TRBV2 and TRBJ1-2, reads EPEVTQTPSHQVTQMGQEVILRCVPISNHLYFYWYRQILGQKVEFLVSFYNNEISEKSEIFDDQFSVERPDGSNFTLKIRSTKLEDSAMYFCASSDSTGDVNGYTFGSGTRLTVV.

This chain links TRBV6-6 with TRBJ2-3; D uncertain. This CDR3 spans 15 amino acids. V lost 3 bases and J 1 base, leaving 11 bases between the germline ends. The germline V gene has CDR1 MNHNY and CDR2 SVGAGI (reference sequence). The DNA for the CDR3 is TGTGCCAGCAGTTATTTTGGCGTAGGCACAGATACGCAGTATTTT. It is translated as CASSYFGVGTDTQYF.

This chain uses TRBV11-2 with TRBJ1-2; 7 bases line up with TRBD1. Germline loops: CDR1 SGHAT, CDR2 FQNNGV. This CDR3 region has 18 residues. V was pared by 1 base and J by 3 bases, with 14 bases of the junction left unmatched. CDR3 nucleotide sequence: TGTGCCAGCAGCTTAGGAGGACAGGTGCTACTTAGGGACTATGGCTACACCTTC. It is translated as CASSLGGQVLLRDYGYTF.

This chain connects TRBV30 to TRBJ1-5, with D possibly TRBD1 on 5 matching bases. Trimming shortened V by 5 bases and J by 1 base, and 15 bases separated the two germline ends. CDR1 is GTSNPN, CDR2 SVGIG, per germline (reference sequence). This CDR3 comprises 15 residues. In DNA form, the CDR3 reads TGTGCCTGGGGGGGGGAGGAATTAAGCAATCAGCCCCAGCATTTT. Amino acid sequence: CAWGGEELSNQPQHF.

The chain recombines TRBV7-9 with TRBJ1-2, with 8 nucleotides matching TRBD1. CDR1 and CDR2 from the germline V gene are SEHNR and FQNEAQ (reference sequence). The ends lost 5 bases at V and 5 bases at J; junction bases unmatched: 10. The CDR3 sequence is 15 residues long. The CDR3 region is CASSPGQGDVYGYTF. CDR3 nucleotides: TGTGCCAGCAGCCCTGGACAGGGCGATGTATATGGCTACACCTTC.

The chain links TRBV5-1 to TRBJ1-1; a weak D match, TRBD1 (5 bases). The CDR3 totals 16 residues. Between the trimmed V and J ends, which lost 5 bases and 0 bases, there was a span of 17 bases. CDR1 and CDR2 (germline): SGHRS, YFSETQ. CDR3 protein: CASSRDGNVMNTEAFF. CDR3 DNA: TGCGCCAGCAGTCGGGACGGAAACGTCATGAACACTGAAGCTTTCTTT.